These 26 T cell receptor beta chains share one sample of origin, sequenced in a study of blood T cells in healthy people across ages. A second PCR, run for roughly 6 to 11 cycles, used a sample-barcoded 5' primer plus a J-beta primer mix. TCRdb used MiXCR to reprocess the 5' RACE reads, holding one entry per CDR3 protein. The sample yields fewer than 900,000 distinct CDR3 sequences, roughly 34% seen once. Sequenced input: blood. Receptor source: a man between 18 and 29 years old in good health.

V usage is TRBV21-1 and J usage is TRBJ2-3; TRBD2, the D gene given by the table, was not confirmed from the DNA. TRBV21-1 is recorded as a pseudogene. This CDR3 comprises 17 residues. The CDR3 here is CASSKPPSGGGTDTQYF. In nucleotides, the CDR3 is TGTGCCAGCAGCAAACCTCCTAGCGGGGGGGGCACAGATACGCAGTATTTT.

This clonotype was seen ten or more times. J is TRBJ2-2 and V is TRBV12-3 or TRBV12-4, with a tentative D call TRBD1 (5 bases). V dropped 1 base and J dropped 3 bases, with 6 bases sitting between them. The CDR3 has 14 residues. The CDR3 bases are TGTGCCAGCAGTTTAGAGGGGTACACCGGGGAGCTGTTTTTT. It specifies CASSLEGYTGELFF.

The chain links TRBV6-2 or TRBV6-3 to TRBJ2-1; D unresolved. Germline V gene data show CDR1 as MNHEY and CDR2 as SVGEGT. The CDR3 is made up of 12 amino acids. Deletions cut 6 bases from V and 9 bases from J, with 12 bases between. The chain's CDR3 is CASSFSFGEQFF. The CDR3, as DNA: TGTGCCAGCAGCTTTTCGTTTGGTGAGCAGTTCTTC.

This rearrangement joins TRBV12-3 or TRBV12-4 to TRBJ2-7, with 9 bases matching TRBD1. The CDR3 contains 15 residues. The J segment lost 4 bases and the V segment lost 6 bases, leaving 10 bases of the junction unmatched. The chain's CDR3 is CASSHGQGSQYEQYF. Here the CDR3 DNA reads TGTGCCAGCAGCCACGGACAGGGGTCTCAGTACGAGCAGTACTTC.

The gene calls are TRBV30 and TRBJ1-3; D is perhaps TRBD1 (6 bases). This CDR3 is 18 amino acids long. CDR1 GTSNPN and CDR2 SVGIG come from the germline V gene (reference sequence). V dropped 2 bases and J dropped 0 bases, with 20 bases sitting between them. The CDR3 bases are TGTGCCTGGAGTCCAATTCATCGGGACATCATCTCTGGAAACACCATATATTTT. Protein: CAWSPIHRDIISGNTIYF. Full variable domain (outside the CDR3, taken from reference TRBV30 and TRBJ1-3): SQTIHQWPATLVQPVGSPLSLECTVEGTSNPNLYWYRQAAGRGLQLLFYSVGIGQISSEVPQNLSASRPQDRQFILSSKKLLLSDSGFYLCAWSPIHRDIISGNTIYFGEGSWLTVV.

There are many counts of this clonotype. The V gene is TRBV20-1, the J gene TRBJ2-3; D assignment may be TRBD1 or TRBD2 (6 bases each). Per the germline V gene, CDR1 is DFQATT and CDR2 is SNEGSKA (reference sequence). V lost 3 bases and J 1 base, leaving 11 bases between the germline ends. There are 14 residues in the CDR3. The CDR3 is CSARSGARTDTQYF. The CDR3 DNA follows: TGCAGTGCTAGGTCGGGGGCTCGCACAGATACGCAGTATTTT.

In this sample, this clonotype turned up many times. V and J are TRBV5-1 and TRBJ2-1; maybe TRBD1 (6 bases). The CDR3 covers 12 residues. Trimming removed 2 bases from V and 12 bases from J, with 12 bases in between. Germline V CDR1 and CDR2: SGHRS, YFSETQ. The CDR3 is CASSLPQGAQFF. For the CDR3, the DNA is TGCGCCAGCAGCTTACCACAGGGCGCGCAGTTCTTC.

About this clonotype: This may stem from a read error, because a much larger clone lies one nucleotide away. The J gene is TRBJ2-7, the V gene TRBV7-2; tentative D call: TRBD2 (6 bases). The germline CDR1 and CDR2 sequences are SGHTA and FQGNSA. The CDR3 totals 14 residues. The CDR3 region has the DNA TGTGCCAGCAGCGTAGCGCGGGGAGACTACGAGCAGTACTTC. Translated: CASSVARGDYEQYF.

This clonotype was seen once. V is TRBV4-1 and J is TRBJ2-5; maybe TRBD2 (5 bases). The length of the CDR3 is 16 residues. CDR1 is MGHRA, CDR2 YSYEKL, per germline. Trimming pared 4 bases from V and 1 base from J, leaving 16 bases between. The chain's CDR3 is CASSRPTAGGQETQYF. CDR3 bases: TGCGCCAGCAGCCGCCCCACCGCGGGCGGCCAAGAGACCCAGTACTTC.

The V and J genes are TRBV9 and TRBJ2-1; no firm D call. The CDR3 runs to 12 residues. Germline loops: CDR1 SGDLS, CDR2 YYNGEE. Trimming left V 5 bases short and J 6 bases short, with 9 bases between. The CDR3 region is CASSVDLNEQFF. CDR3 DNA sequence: TGTGCCAGCAGTGTGGACCTCAATGAGCAGTTCTTC.

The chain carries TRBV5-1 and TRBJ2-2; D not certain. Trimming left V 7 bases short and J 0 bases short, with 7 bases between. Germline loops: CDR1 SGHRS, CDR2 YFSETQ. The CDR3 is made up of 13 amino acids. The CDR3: CASRPTNTGELFF. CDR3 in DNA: TGCGCCAGCCGCCCCACGAACACCGGGGAGCTGTTTTTT.

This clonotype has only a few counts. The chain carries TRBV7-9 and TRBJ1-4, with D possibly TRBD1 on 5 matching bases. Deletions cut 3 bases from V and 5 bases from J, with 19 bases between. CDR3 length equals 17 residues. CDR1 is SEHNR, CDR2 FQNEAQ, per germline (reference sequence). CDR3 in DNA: TGTGCCAGCAGCTTTTCTCCGTCGGTGGGGCTGAATGAAAAACTGTTTTTT. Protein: CASSFSPSVGLNEKLFF.

CDR3 coding DNA: TGCAGCGCCGTGGGGGCGAGGACATGGGGTACGCAGTATTTT. Protein product: CSAVGARTWGTQYF. The gene calls are TRBV29-1 and TRBJ2-3; TRBD1 might be the D (6 bases). V dropped 7 bases and J dropped 8 bases, with 22 bases sitting between them. Germline V gene lookup returns CDR1 SQVTM and CDR2 ANQGSEA. The length of the CDR3 is 14 residues.

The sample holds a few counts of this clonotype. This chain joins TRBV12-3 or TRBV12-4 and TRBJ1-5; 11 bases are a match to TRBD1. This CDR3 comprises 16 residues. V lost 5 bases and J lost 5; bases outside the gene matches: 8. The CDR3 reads CASSRTGTGGDQPQHF. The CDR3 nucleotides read TGTGCCAGCAGTCGGACCGGGACAGGGGGGGATCAGCCCCAGCATTTT.

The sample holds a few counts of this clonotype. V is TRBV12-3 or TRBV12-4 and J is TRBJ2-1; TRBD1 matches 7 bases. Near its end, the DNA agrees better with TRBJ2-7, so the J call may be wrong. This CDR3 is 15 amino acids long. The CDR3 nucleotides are TGTGCCAGCAGCAAACAGGGGTTCTCCTACAATGAGCAGTACTTC. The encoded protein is CASSKQGFSYNEQYF.

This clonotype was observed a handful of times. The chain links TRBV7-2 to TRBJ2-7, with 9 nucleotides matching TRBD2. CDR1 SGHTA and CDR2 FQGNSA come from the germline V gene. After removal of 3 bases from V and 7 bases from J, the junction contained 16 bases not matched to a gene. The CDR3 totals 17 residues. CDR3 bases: TGTGCCAGCAGCTTCCCACCTAATCTAGCGGGGTACAATGAGCAGTACTTC. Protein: CASSFPPNLAGYNEQYF.

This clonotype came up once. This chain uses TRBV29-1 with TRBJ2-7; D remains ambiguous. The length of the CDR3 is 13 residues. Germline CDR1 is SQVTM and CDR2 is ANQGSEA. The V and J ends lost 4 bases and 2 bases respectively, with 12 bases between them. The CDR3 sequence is CSVVAPKPYEQYF. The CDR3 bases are TGCAGCGTTGTGGCTCCCAAACCCTACGAGCAGTACTTC.

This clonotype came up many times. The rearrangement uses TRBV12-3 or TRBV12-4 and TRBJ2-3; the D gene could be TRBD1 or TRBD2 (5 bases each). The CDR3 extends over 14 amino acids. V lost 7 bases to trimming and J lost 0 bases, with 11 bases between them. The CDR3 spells CASNLGVSTDTQYF. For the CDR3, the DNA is TGTGCCAGCAATTTGGGGGTTAGCACAGATACGCAGTATTTT.

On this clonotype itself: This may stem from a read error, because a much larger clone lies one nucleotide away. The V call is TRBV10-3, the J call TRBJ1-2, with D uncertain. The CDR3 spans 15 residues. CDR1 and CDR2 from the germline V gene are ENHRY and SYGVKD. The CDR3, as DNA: TGTGCCATCAGACGAGGTCCCGACAAAATCTATGGCTGCACCTTC. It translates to CAIRRGPDKIYGCTF.

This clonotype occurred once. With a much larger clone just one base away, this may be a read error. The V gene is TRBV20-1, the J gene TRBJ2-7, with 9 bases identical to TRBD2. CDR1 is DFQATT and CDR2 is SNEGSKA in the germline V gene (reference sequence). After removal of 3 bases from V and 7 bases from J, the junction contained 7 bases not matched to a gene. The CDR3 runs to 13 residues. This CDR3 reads CSASAGGPIEQYF. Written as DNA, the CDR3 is TGCAGTGCTAGCGCGGGGGGGCCAATTGAGCAGTACTTC.

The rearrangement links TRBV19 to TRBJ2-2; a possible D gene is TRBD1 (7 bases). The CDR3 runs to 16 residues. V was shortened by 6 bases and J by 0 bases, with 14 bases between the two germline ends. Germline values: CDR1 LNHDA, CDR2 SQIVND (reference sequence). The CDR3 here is CASSGGQSPNTGELFF. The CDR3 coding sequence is TGTGCCAGTAGCGGGGGACAGTCTCCGAACACCGGGGAGCTGTTTTTT.

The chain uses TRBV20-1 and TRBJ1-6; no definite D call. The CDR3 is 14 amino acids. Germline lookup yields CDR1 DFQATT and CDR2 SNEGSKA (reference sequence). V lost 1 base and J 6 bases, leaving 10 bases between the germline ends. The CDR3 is CSARGAGFNSPLHF. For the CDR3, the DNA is TGCAGTGCTAGAGGGGCAGGTTTTAATTCACCCCTCCACTTT.

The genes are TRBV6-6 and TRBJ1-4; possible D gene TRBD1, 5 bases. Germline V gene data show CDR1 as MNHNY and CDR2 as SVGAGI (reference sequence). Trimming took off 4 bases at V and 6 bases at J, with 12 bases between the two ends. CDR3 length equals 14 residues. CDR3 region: CASSLPSGDEKLFF. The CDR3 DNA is TGTGCCAGCAGTTTACCCTCGGGGGATGAAAAACTGTTTTTT.

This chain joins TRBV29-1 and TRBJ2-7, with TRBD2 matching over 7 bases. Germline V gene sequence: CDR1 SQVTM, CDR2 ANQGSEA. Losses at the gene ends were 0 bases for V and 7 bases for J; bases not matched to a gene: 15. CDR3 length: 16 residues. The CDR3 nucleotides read TGCAGCGTTGAAGATCCGTCCGGGGGGAACTACAATGAGCAGTACTTC. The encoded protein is CSVEDPSGGNYNEQYF.

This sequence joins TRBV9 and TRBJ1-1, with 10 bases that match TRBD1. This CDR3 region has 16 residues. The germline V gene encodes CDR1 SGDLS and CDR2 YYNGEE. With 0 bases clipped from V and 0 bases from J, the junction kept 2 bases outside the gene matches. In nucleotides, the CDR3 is TGTGCCAGCAGCGTAGGGGACAGGGGAATGAACACTGAAGCTTTCTTT. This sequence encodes CASSVGDRGMNTEAFF.

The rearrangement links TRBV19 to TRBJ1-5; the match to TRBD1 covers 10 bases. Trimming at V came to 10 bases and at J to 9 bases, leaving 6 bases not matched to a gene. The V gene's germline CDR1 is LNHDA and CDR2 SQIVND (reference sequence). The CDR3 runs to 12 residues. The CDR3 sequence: CATGTGVRPQHF. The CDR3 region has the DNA TGTGCCACCGGGACAGGGGTTCGGCCCCAGCATTTT.